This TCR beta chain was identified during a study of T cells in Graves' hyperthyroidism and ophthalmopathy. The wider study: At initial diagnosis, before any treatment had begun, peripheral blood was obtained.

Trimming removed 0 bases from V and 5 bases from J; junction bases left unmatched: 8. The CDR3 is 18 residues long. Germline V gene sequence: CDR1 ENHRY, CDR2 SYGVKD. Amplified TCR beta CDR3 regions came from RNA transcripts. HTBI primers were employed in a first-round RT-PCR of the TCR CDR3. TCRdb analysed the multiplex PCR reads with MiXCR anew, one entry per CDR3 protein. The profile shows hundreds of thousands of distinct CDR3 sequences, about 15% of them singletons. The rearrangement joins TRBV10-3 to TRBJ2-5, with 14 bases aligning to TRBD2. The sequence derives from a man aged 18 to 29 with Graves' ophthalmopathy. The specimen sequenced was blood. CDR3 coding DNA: TGTGCCATCAGTGAGTCATGGGGGACTAGCGGGAGTTTGGAGACCCAGTACTTC. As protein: CAISESWGTSGSLETQYF.